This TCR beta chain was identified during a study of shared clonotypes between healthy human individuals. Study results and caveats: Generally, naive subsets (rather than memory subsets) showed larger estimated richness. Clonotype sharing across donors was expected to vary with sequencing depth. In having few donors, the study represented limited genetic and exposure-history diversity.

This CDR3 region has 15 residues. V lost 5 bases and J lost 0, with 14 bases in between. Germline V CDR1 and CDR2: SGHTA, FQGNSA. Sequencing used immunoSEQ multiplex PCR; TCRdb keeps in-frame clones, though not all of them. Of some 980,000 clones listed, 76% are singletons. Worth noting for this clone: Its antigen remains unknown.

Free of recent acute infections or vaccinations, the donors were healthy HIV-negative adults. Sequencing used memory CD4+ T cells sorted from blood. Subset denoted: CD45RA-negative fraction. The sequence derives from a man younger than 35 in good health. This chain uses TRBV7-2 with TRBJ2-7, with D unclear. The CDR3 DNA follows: TGTGCCAGCAGCGCAAGCCGGTTAAGCTCCTACGAGCAGTACTTC. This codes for CASSASRLSSYEQYF.